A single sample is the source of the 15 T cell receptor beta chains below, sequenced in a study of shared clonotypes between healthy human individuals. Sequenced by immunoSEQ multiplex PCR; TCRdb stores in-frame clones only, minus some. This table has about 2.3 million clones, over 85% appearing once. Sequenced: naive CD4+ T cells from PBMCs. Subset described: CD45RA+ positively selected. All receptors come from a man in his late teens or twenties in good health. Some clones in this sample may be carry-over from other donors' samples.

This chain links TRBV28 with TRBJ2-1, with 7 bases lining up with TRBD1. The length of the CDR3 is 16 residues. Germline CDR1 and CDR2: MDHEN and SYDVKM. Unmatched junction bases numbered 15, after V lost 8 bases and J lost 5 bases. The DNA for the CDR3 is TGTGCCAGCTCTGGCCAAAGGGGGCTTGACCACAATGAGCAGTTCTTC. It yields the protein CASSGQRGLDHNEQFF. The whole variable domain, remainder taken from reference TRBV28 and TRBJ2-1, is DVKVTQSSRYLVKRTGEKVFLECVQDMDHENMFWYRQDPGLGLRLIYFSYDVKMKEKGDIPEGYSVSREKKERFSLILESASTNQTSMYLCASSGQRGLDHNEQFFGPGTRLTVL.

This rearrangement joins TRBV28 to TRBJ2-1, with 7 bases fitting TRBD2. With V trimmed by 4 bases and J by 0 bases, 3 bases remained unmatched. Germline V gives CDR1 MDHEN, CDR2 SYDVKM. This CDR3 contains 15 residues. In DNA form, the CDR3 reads TGTGCCAGCAGTTCTAGCGGAAACTCCTACAATGAGCAGTTCTTC. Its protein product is CASSSSGNSYNEQFF.

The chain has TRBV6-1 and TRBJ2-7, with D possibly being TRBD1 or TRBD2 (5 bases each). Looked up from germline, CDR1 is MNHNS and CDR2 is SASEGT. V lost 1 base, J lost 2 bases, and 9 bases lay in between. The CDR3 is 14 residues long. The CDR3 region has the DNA TGTGCCAGCAGTGAAGAAAGAGGGGCCTACGAGCAGTACTTC. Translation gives CASSEERGAYEQYF.

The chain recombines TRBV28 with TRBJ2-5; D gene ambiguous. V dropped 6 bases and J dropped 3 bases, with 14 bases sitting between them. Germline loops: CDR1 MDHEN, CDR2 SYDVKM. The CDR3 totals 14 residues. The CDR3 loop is CASSLERAKETQYF. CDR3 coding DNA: TGTGCCAGCAGCCTGGAGCGAGCAAAAGAGACCCAGTACTTC.

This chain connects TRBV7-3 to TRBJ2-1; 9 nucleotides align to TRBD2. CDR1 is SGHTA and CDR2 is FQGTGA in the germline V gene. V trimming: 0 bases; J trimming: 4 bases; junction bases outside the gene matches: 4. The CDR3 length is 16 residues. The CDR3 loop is CASSLTGTSLYNEQFF. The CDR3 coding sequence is TGTGCCAGCAGCTTAACCGGGACTAGCCTTTACAATGAGCAGTTCTTC.

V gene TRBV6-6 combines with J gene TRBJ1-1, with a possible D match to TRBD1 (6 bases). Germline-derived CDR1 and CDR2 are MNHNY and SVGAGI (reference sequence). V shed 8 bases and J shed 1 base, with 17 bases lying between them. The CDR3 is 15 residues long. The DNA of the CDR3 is TGTGCCAGCTGGAACAGGGTTGTTAGGAACACTGAAGCTTTCTTT. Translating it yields CASWNRVVRNTEAFF.

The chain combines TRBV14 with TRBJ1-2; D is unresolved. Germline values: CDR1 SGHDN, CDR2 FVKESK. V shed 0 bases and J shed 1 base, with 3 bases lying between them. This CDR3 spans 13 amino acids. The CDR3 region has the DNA TGTGCCAGCAGCCAAGACAATAACTATGGCTACACCTTC. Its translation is CASSQDNNYGYTF.

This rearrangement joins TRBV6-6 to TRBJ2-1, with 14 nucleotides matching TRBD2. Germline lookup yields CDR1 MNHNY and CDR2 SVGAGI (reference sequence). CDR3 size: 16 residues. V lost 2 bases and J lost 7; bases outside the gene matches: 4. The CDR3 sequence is CASSYQGLAGVNEQFF. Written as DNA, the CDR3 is TGTGCCAGCAGTTACCAGGGACTAGCGGGAGTAAATGAGCAGTTCTTC.

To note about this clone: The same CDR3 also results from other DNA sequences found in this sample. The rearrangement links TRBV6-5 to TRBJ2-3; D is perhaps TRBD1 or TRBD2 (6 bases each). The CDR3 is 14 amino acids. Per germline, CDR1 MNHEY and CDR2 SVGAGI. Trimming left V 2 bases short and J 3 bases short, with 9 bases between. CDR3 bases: TGTGCCAGCAGTTACGAGGGGGGAACAGATACGCAGTATTTT. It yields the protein CASSYEGGTDTQYF.

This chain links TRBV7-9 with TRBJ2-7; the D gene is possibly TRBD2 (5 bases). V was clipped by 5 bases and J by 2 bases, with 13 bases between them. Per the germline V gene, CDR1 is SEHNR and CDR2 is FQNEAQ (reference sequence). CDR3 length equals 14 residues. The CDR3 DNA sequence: TGTGCCAGCAGCCCACTTAGCGTCCCCTACGAGCAGTACTTC. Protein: CASSPLSVPYEQYF.

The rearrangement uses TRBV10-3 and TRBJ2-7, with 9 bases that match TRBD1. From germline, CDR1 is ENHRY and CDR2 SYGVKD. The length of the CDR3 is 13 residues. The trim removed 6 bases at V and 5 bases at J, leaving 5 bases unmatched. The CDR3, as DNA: TGTGCCATCAGGGGGACAGGGAGGAACGAGCAGTACTTC. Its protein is CAIRGTGRNEQYF.

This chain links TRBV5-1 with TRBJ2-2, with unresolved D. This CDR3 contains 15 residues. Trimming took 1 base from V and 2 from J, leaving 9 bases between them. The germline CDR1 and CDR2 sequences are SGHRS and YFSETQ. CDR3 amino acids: CASSLLETNTGELFF. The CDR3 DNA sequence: TGCGCCAGCAGCTTGCTAGAAACTAACACCGGGGAGCTGTTTTTT.

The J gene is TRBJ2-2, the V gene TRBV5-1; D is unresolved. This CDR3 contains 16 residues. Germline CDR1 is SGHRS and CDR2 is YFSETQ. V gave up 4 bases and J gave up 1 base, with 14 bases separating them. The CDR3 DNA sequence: TGCGCCAGCAGCCGTTTGGTGTCGTTGAACACCGGGGAGCTGTTTTTT. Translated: CASSRLVSLNTGELFF.

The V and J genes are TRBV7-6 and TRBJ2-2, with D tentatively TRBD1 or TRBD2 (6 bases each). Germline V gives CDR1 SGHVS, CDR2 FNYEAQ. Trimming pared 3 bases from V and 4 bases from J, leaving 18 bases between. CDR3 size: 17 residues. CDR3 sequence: CASSFPPSGASTGELFF. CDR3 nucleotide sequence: TGTGCCAGCAGCTTCCCCCCGTCGGGGGCGTCCACCGGGGAGCTGTTTTTT.

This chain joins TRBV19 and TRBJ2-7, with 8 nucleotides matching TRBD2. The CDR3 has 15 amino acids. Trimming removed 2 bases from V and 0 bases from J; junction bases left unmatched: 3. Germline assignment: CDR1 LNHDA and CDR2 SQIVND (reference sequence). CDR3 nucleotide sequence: TGTGCCAGTAGTATATCGGCGGGAGGCTCCTACGAGCAGTACTTC. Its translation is CASSISAGGSYEQYF.